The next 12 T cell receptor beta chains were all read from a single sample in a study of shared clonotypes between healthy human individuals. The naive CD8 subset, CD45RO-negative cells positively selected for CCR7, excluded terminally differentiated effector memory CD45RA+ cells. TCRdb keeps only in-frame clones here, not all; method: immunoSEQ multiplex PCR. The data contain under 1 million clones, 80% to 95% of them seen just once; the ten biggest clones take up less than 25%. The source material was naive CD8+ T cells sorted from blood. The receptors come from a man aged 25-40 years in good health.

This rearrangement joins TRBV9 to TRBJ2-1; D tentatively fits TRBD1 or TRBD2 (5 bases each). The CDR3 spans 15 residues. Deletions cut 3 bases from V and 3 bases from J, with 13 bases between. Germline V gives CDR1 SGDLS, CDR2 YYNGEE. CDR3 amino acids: CASSELGGDYNEQFF. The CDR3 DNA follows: TGTGCCAGCAGCGAGCTTGGGGGTGACTACAATGAGCAGTTCTTC.

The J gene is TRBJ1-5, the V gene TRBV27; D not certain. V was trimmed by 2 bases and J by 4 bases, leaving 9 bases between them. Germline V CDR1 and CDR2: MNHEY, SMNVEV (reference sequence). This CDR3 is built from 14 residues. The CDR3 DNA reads TGTGCCAGCAGTTTAGGGTTAAAAAATCAGCCCCAGCATTTT. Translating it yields CASSLGLKNQPQHF.

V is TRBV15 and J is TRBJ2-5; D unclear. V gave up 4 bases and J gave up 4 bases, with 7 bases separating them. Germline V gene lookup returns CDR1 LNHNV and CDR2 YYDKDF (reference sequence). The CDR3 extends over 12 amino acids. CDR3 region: CATSTLGETQYF. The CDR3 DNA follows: TGTGCCACCAGCACCCTGGGAGAGACCCAGTACTTC. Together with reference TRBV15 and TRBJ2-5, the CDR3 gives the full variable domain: DAMVIQNPRYQVTQFGKPVTLSCSQTLNHNVMYWYQQKSSQAPKLLFHYYDKDFNNEADTPDNFQSRRPNTSFCFLDIRSPGLGDTAMYLCATSTLGETQYFGPGTRLLVL.

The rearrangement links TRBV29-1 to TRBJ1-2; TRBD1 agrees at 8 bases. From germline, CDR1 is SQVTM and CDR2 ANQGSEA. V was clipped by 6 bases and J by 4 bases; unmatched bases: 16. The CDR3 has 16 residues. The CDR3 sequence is CSVYTGGPEKGYGYTF. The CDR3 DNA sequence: TGCAGCGTGTATACAGGGGGTCCAGAAAAGGGCTATGGCTACACCTTC.

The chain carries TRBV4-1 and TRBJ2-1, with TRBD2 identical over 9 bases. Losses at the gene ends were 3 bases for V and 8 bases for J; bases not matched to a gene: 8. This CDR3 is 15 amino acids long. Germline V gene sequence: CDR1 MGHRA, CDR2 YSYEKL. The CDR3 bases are TGCGCCAGCAGCCACTTAGCGGGAGAAGTTCATGAGCAGTTCTTC. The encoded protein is CASSHLAGEVHEQFF.

CDR3 coding DNA: TGTGCCAGCAGCTCACTAGCGGCTCGTTTCACAGATACGCAGTATTTT. Protein sequence: CASSSLAARFTDTQYF. The chain uses TRBV11-2 and TRBJ2-3; 8 positions match TRBD2. J lost 2 bases, V lost 4 bases, and 8 bases had no gene match. Germline V gives CDR1 SGHAT, CDR2 FQNNGV. The CDR3 contains 16 residues.

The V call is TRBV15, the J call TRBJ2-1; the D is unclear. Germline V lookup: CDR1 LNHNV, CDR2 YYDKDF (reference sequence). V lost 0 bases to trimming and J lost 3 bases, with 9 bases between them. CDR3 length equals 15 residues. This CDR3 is CATSRDLSIYNEQFF. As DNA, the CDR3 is TGTGCCACCAGCAGAGATCTTAGCATCTACAATGAGCAGTTCTTC.

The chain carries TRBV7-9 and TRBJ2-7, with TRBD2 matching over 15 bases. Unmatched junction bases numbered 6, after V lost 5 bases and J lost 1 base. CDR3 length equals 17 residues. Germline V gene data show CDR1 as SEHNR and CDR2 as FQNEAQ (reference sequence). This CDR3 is CASSPGTSGRKSYEQYF. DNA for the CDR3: TGTGCCAGCAGCCCCGGGACTAGCGGGAGGAAATCCTACGAGCAGTACTTC.

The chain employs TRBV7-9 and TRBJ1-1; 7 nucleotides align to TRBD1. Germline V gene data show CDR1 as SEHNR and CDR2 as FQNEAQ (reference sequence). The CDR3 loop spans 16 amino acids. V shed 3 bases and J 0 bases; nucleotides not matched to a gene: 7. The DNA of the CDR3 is TGTGCCAGCAGCTTTACACAGGGGATCTTGAACACTGAAGCTTTCTTT. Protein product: CASSFTQGILNTEAFF.

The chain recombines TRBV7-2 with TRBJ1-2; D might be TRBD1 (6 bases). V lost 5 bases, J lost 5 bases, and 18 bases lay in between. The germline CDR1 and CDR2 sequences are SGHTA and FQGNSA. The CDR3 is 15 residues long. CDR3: CASSPTAGAGYGYTF. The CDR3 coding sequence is TGTGCCAGCAGCCCTACAGCAGGGGCCGGGTATGGCTACACCTTC.

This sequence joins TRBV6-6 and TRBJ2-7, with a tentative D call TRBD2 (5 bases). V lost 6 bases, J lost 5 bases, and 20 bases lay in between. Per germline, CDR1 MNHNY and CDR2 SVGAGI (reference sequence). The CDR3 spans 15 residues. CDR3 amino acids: CASSPEDWLDDEQYF. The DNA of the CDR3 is TGTGCCAGCAGCCCCGAGGACTGGCTCGATGACGAGCAGTACTTC.

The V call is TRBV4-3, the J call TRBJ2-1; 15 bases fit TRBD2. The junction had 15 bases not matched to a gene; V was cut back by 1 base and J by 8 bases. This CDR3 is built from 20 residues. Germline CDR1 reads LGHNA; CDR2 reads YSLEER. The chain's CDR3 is CASSQAVGLAGGPYGDEQFF. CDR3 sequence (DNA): TGCGCCAGCAGCCAAGCCGTGGGACTAGCGGGAGGCCCTTATGGCGATGAGCAGTTCTTC.